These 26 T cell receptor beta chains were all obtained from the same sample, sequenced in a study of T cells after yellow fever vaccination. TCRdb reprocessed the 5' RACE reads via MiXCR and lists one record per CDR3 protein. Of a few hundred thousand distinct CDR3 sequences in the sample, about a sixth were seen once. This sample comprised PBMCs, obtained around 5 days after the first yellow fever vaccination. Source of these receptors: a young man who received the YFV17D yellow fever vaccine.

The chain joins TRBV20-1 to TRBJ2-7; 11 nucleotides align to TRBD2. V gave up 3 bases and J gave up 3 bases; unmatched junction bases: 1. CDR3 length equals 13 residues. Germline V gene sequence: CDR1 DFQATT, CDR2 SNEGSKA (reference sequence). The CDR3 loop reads CSARTSGVYEQYF. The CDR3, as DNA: TGCAGTGCTAGGACTAGCGGGGTCTACGAGCAGTACTTC.

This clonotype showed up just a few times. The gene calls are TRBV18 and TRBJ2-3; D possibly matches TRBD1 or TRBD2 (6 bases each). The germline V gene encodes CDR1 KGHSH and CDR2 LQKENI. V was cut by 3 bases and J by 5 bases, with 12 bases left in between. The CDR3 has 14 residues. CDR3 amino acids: CASSPGGSGDTQYF. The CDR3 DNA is TGTGCCAGCTCACCCGGGGGCTCGGGAGATACGCAGTATTTT.

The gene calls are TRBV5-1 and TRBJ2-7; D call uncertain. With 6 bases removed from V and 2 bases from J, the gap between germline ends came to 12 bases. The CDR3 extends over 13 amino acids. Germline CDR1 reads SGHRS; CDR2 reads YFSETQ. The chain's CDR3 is CASTLGPTYEQYF. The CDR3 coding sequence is TGCGCCAGCACCCTAGGACCTACCTACGAGCAGTACTTC.

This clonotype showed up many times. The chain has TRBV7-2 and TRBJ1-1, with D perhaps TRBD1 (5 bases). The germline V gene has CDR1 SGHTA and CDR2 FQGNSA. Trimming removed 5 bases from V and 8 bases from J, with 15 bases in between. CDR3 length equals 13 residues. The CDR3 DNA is TGTGCCAGCAGCGGGGGTGCAGGGAGGGAAGCTTTCTTT. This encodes CASSGGAGREAFF. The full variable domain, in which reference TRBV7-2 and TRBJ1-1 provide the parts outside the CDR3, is GAGVSQSPSNKVTEKGKDVELRCDPISGHTALYWYRQSLGQGLEFLIYFQGNSAPDKSGLPSDRFSAERTGGSVSTLTIQRTQQEDSAVYLCASSGGAGREAFFGQGTRLTVV.

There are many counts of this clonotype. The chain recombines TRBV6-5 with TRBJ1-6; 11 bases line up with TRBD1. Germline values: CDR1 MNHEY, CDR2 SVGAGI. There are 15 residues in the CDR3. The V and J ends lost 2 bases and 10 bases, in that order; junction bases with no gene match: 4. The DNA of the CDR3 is TGTGCCAGCAGTTACGGACAGGGGGCCGCCTCACCCCTCCACTTT. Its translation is CASSYGQGAASPLHF.

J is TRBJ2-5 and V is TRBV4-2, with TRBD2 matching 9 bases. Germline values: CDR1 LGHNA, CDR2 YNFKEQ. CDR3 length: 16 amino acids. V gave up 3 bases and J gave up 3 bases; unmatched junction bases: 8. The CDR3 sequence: CASSQLAGAEEETQYF. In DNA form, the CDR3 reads TGTGCCAGCAGCCAGTTAGCGGGGGCGGAGGAAGAGACCCAGTACTTC.

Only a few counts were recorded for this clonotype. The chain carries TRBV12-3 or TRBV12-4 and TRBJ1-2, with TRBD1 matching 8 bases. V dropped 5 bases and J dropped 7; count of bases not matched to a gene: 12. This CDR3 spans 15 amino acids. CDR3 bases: TGTGCCAGCAGTCCTCTCCTCCAGGGGGCTAGTGGCTACACCTTC. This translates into CASSPLLQGASGYTF.

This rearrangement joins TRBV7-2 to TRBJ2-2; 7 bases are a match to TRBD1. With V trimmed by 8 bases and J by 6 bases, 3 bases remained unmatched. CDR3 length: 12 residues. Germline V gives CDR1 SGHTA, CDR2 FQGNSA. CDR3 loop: CASPQGAGELFF. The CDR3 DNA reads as TGTGCCAGCCCTCAGGGGGCCGGGGAGCTGTTTTTT.

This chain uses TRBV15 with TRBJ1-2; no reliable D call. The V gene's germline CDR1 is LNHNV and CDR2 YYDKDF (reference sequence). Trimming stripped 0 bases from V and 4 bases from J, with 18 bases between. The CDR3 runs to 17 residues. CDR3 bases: TGTGCCACCAGCAGAGATCGTGTGGGAGGTCGCGGCTATGGCTACACCTTC. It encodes CATSRDRVGGRGYGYTF.

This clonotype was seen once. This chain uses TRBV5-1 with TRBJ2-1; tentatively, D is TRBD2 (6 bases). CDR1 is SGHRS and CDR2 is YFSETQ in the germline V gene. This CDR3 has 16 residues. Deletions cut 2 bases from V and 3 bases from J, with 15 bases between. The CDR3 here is CASSLTIAEVYNEQFF. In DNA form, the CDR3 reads TGCGCCAGCAGCTTAACTATAGCGGAGGTCTACAATGAGCAGTTCTTC.

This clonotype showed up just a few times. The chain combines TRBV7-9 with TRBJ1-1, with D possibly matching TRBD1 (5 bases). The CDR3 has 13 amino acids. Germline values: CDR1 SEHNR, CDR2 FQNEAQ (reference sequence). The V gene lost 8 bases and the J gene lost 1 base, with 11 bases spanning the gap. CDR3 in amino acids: CASLIQENTEAFF. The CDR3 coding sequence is TGTGCCAGCCTCATACAGGAGAACACTGAAGCTTTCTTT. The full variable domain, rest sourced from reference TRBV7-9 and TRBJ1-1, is DTGVSQNPRHKITKRGQNVTFRCDPISEHNRLYWYRQTLGQGPEFLTYFQNEAQLEKSRLLSDRFSAERPKGSFSTLEIQRTEQGDSAMYLCASLIQENTEAFFGQGTRLTVV.

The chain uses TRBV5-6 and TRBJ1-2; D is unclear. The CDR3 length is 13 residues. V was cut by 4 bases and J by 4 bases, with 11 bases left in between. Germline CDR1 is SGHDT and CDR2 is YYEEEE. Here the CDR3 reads CASSARRLYGYTF. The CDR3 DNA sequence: TGTGCCAGCAGCGCTCGCCGTCTCTATGGCTACACCTTC. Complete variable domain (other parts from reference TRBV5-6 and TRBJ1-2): DAGVTQSPTHLIKTRGQQVTLRCSPKSGHDTVSWYQQALGQGPQFIFQYYEEEERQRGNFPDRFSGHQFPNYSSELNVNALLLGDSALYLCASSARRLYGYTFGSGTRLTVV.

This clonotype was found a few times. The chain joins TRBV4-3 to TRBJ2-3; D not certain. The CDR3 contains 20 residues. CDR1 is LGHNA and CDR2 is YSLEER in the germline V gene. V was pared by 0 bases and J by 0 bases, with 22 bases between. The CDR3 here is CASSQDPLGFDSASTDTQYF. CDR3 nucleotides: TGCGCCAGCAGCCAAGACCCTCTAGGATTCGATTCTGCTAGCACAGATACGCAGTATTTT.

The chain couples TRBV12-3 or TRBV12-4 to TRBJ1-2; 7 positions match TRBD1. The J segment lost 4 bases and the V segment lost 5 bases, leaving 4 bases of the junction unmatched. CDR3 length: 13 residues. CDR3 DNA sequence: TGTGCCAGCAGTCAGACAGGGCCCTATGGCTACACCTTC. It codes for CASSQTGPYGYTF.

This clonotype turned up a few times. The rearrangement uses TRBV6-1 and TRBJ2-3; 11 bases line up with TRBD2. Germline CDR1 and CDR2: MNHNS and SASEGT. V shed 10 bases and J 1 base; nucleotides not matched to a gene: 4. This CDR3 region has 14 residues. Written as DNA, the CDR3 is TGTGCCACCATGGGACTAGCGGGCACAGATACGCAGTATTTT. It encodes CATMGLAGTDTQYF.

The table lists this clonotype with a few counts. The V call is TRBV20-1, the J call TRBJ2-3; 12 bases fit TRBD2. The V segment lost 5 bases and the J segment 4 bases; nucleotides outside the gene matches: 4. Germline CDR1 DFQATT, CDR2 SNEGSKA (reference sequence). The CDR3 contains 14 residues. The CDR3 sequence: CSAGTSGRSDTQYF. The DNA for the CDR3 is TGCAGTGCTGGGACTAGCGGGCGATCAGATACGCAGTATTTT.

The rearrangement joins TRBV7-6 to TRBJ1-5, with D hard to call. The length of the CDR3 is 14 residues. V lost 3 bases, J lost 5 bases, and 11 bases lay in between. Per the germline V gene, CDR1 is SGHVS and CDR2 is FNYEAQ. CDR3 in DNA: TGTGCCAGCAGCTTTGGCCCAGCTGATCAGCCCCAGCATTTT. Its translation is CASSFGPADQPQHF.

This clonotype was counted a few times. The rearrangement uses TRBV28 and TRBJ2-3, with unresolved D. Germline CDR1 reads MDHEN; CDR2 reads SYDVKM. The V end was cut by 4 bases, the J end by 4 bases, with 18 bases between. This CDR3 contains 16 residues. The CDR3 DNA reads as TGTGCCAGCAGTTCCGGGTCAACCTTGGACGCAGATACGCAGTATTTT. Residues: CASSSGSTLDADTQYF.

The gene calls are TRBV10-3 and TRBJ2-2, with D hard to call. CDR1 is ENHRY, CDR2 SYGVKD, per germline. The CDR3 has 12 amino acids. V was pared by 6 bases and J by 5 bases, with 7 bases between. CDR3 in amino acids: CAIRLQTGELFF. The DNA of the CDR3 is TGTGCCATCAGATTACAGACCGGGGAGCTGTTTTTT.

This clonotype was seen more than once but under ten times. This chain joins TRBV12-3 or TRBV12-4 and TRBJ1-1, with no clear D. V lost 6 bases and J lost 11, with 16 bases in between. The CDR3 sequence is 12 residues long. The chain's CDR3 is CASSARPTGAFF. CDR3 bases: TGTGCCAGCAGCGCCAGGCCTACTGGTGCTTTCTTT.

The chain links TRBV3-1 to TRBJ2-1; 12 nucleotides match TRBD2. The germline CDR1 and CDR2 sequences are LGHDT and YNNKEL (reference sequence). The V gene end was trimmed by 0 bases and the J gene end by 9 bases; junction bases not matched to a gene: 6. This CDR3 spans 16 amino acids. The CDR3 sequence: CASSQDPLAGGLEQFF. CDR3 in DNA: TGTGCCAGCAGCCAAGATCCGCTAGCGGGGGGGCTTGAGCAGTTCTTC.

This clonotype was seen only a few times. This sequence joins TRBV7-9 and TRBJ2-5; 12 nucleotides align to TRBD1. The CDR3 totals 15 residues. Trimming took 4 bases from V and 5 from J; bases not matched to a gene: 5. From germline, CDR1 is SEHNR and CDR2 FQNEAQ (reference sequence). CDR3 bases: TGTGCCAGCAGCTCGGGACAGGGGGCATTGGAGACCCAGTACTTC. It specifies CASSSGQGALETQYF.

CDR3: CASSQDYRGYNEQFF. The CDR3 DNA follows: TGCGCCAGCAGCCAAGACTACAGGGGGTACAATGAGCAGTTCTTC. This chain uses TRBV4-1 with TRBJ2-1; 8 bases are shared with TRBD1. After removal of 0 bases from V and 4 bases from J, the junction contained 2 bases not matched to a gene. The CDR3 loop spans 15 amino acids. The germline V gene encodes CDR1 MGHRA and CDR2 YSYEKL.

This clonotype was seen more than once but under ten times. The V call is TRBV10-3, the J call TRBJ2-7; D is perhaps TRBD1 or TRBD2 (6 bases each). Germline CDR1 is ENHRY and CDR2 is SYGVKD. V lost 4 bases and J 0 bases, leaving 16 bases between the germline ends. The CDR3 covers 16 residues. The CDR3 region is CAISGNRAGGSYEQYF. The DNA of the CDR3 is TGTGCCATCAGTGGGAACAGGGCCGGGGGCTCCTACGAGCAGTACTTC.

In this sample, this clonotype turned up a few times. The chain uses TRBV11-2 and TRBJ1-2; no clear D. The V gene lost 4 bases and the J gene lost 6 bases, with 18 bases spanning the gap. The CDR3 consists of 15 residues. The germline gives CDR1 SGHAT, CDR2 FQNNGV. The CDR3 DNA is TGTGCCAGCAGCTCGGTTCGGGATGTCGGAGATGGCTACACCTTC. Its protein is CASSSVRDVGDGYTF. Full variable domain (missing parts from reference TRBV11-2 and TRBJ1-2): EAGVAQSPRYKIIEKRQSVAFWCNPISGHATLYWYQQILGQGPKLLIQFQNNGVVDDSQLPKDRFSAERLKGVDSTLKIQPAKLEDSAVYLCASSSVRDVGDGYTFGSGTRLTVV.

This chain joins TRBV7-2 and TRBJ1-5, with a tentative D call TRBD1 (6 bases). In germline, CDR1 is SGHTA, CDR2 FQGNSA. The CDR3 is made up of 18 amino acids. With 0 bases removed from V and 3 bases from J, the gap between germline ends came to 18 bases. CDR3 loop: CASSLAFDRKYINQPQHF. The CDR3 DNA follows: TGTGCCAGCAGCTTAGCTTTTGACAGGAAGTATATCAATCAGCCCCAGCATTTT.